Below, 23 T cell receptor beta chains from the same sample are listed, as sequenced in a study of T cells in Graves' hyperthyroidism and ophthalmopathy. Using RNA transcripts as the source, TCR beta CDR3 regions were amplified. The HTBI primer set served for first-round RT-PCR of the TCR CDR3. TCRdb independently ran MiXCR on the multiplex PCR reads; one entry per CDR3 protein. Of around 540,000 distinct CDR3 sequences listed, approximately 16% are singletons. Sample: blood. These TCRs come from a woman in her twenties or thirties with Graves' ophthalmopathy.

This clonotype was counted ten times or more. The chain couples TRBV18 to TRBJ2-3; 11 bases match TRBD2. There are 16 residues in the CDR3. Trimming cost V 4 bases and J 2 bases; bases outside gene matches: 5. Germline V lookup: CDR1 KGHSH, CDR2 LQKENI. In DNA, the CDR3 is TGTGCCAGCTCACTACGGACTAGCGGGTACACAGATACGCAGTATTTT. Protein: CASSLRTSGYTDTQYF.

The rearrangement uses TRBV15 and TRBJ2-5; D might be TRBD1 or TRBD2, each matching 5 bases. The CDR3 contains 14 residues. V shed 1 base and J shed 3 bases, with 9 bases lying between them. CDR1 and CDR2 (germline): LNHNV, YYDKDF (reference sequence). The DNA for the CDR3 is TGTGCCACCAGCAGAGGGGGGTCCAAAGAGACCCAGTACTTC. Translating gives CATSRGGSKETQYF.

This clonotype showed up many times. The rearrangement links TRBV28 to TRBJ2-1; TRBD2 matches 12 bases. V was clipped by 3 bases and J by 8 bases; unmatched bases: 2. Germline lookup yields CDR1 MDHEN and CDR2 SYDVKM. This CDR3 has 14 residues. CDR3 protein: CASSLTSGSDEQFF. The CDR3, as DNA: TGTGCCAGCAGTTTGACTAGCGGGAGCGATGAGCAGTTCTTC. Filled out from reference TRBV28 and TRBJ2-1, the complete variable domain reads DVKVTQSSRYLVKRTGEKVFLECVQDMDHENMFWYRQDPGLGLRLIYFSYDVKMKEKGDIPEGYSVSREKKERFSLILESASTNQTSMYLCASSLTSGSDEQFFGPGTRLTVL.

The V call is TRBV30, the J call TRBJ1-1; 9 nucleotides line up with TRBD1. Losses at the gene ends were 5 bases for V and 0 bases for J; bases not matched to a gene: 13. CDR3 length equals 17 residues. Germline assignment: CDR1 GTSNPN and CDR2 SVGIG (reference sequence). The CDR3 is CAWDHRGRRRVNTEAFF. In nucleotides, the CDR3 is TGTGCCTGGGACCACAGGGGGCGAAGGAGGGTGAACACTGAAGCTTTCTTT.

This clonotype was recorded many times. The V call is TRBV6-2 or TRBV6-3, the J call TRBJ2-7; TRBD2 aligns across 11 bases. CDR3 length: 14 residues. After removal of 4 bases from V and 3 bases from J, the junction contained 2 bases not matched to a gene. CDR1 is MNHEY and CDR2 is SVGEGT in the germline V gene. For the CDR3, the DNA is TGTGCCAGCAGTTCTAGCGGGAGGTTCTACGAGCAGTACTTC. Amino acid sequence: CASSSSGRFYEQYF.

This clonotype showed up many times. The chain has TRBV7-3 and TRBJ2-5; D is uncertain. The CDR3 is 13 residues long. Between the trimmed V and J ends, which lost 2 bases and 3 bases, there was a span of 7 bases. Germline values: CDR1 SGHTA, CDR2 FQGTGA. The CDR3 loop reads CASSLGVKETQYF. The CDR3 region has the DNA TGTGCCAGCAGCTTAGGCGTGAAAGAGACCCAGTACTTC.

This chain joins TRBV7-7 and TRBJ2-5, with 7 bases lining up with TRBD2. CDR3 length: 16 amino acids. V gave up 5 bases and J gave up 5 bases; unmatched junction bases: 14. The germline CDR1 and CDR2 sequences are SSHAT and FNYEAQ (reference sequence). The CDR3: CASSRGGEGARETQYF. For the CDR3, the DNA is TGTGCCAGCAGCCGGGGAGGGGAGGGTGCCAGGGAGACCCAGTACTTC.

This clonotype was seen many times. The chain is built from TRBV20-1 and TRBJ1-1; unclear D gene. The CDR3 totals 14 residues. The V gene's germline CDR1 is DFQATT and CDR2 SNEGSKA (reference sequence). V lost 6 bases and J 0 bases, leaving 14 bases between the germline ends. The CDR3 nucleotides read TGCAGTGCGAACCTACCGGTTATGAACACTGAAGCTTTCTTT. It specifies CSANLPVMNTEAFF.

The chain couples TRBV27 to TRBJ1-5, with TRBD1 as a possible D gene (5 bases). Trimming removed 10 bases at V and 7 bases at J, with 23 bases between. This CDR3 is built from 15 residues. Per the germline V gene, CDR1 is MNHEY and CDR2 is SMNVEV (reference sequence). The chain's CDR3 is CATQAVGWGRQPQHF. CDR3 coding DNA: TGTGCCACCCAGGCAGTTGGTTGGGGCAGACAGCCCCAGCATTTT.

This clonotype occurred many times. The V and J genes are TRBV28 and TRBJ1-5; 7 bases match TRBD1. The CDR3 is 16 amino acids. Germline V lookup: CDR1 MDHEN, CDR2 SYDVKM. J was trimmed by 2 bases and V by 5 bases; bases with no gene match: 9. The CDR3 loop reads CASSPIGTVGNQPQHF. CDR3 DNA sequence: TGTGCCAGCAGTCCCATTGGGACAGTAGGCAATCAGCCCCAGCATTTT.

The chain links TRBV7-8 to TRBJ2-1, with 7 nucleotides matching TRBD2. Unmatched junction bases numbered 13, after V lost 4 bases and J lost 7 bases. This CDR3 is built from 16 residues. Germline V CDR1 and CDR2: SGHVS, FQNEAQ. The CDR3 DNA follows: TGTGCCAGCAGCTACGGCGGGAGTGGACTGTGGAATGAGCAGTTCTTC. As protein: CASSYGGSGLWNEQFF. The full variable domain, completed using reference TRBV7-8 and TRBJ2-1, is GAGVSQSPRYKVAKRGQDVALRCDPISGHVSLFWYQQALGQGPEFLTYFQNEAQLDKSGLPSDRFFAERPEGSVSTLKIQRTQQEDSAVYLCASSYGGSGLWNEQFFGPGTRLTVL.

The genes are TRBV18 and TRBJ2-5; 9 nucleotides line up with TRBD1. V lost 3 bases to trimming and J lost 4 bases; unmatched junction nucleotides: 3. The CDR3 covers 14 residues. Germline assignment: CDR1 KGHSH and CDR2 LQKENI. In nucleotides, the CDR3 is TGTGCCAGCTCACCGCAGGACAGGGGAGAGACCCAGTACTTC. This encodes CASSPQDRGETQYF.

The chain couples TRBV5-6 to TRBJ2-3, with 10 bases aligning to TRBD2. The V gene end was trimmed by 0 bases and the J gene end by 5 bases; junction bases not matched to a gene: 6. This CDR3 spans 16 amino acids. CDR1 and CDR2 (germline): SGHDT, YYEEEE. The CDR3, as DNA: TGTGCCAGCAGCTTGGATCCTAGCGGGAGTGGAGATACGCAGTATTTT. Translating gives CASSLDPSGSGDTQYF.

The gene calls are TRBV19 and TRBJ2-1; 10 bases are shared with TRBD2. The CDR3 has 15 residues. Germline lookup yields CDR1 LNHDA and CDR2 SQIVND (reference sequence). J was trimmed by 9 bases and V by 2 bases; bases with no gene match: 7. The CDR3 DNA follows: TGTGCCAGTAGTATACCCAAACTAGCGGGAACTGAGCAGTTCTTC. Translating it yields CASSIPKLAGTEQFF.

This clonotype has at least ten counts. J is TRBJ2-7 and V is TRBV20-1; no clear D gene. The CDR3 spans 13 residues. Germline values: CDR1 DFQATT, CDR2 SNEGSKA (reference sequence). Trimming stripped 5 bases from V and 0 bases from J, with 11 bases between. The CDR3 sequence is CSALADASYEQYF. CDR3 in DNA: TGCAGTGCTTTAGCTGATGCCTCCTACGAGCAGTACTTC.

Many counts were recorded for this clonotype. The chain has TRBV28 and TRBJ1-2, with TRBD1 as a possible D gene (6 bases). V lost 4 bases to trimming and J lost 0 bases, with 12 bases between them. This CDR3 comprises 15 residues. Germline CDR1 MDHEN, CDR2 SYDVKM. CDR3 amino acids: CASSSYGTSNYGYTF. The CDR3 bases are TGTGCCAGCAGTTCGTACGGGACATCTAACTATGGCTACACCTTC.

There are a few counts of this clonotype. The rearrangement uses TRBV30 and TRBJ1-5; D is undetermined. Germline V gives CDR1 GTSNPN, CDR2 SVGIG (reference sequence). V was shortened by 0 bases and J by 9 bases, with 24 bases between the two germline ends. CDR3 length: 17 amino acids. This chain's CDR3 is CAWSVPLGGPEGRPQHF. In DNA, the CDR3 is TGTGCCTGGAGTGTACCTCTAGGTGGTCCCGAAGGTCGGCCCCAGCATTTT.

This clonotype was observed a few times. The chain couples TRBV5-5 to TRBJ2-5; 8 bases agree with TRBD2. Germline CDR1 SGHKS, CDR2 YYEKEE (reference sequence). The CDR3 extends over 14 amino acids. The junction had 11 bases not matched to a gene; V was cut back by 6 bases and J by 7 bases. The CDR3 protein is CASINHSGKGTQYF. The CDR3 bases are TGTGCCAGCATCAATCATAGCGGGAAGGGGACCCAGTACTTC. The variable domain in full, completed from reference TRBV5-5 and TRBJ2-5, reads DAGVTQSPTHLIKTRGQQVTLRCSPISGHKSVSWYQQVLGQGPQFIFQYYEKEERGRGNFPDRFSARQFPNYSSELNVNALLLGDSALYLCASINHSGKGTQYFGPGTRLLVL.

This clonotype appeared many times. V gene TRBV7-2 combines with J gene TRBJ2-4; D uncertain. From germline, CDR1 is SGHTA and CDR2 FQGNSA. The V end lost 1 base, the J end lost 0 bases, and 7 bases lay between the germline ends. The CDR3 loop spans 15 amino acids. CDR3 sequence: CASSLGQVAKNIQYF. For the CDR3, the DNA is TGTGCCAGCAGCTTAGGGCAAGTAGCCAAAAACATTCAGTACTTC.

The table lists this clonotype with a few counts. The chain couples TRBV12-3 or TRBV12-4 to TRBJ1-5; D is ambiguous. V was clipped by 6 bases and J by 4 bases, with 7 bases between them. The CDR3 totals 12 residues. The CDR3 DNA sequence: TGTGCCAGCAGCGAAGGAAATCAGCCCCAGCATTTT. It yields the protein CASSEGNQPQHF.

This chain connects TRBV25-1 to TRBJ2-2, with D possibly being TRBD1 or TRBD2 (5 bases each). Germline lookup yields CDR1 MGHDK and CDR2 SYGVNS. Trimming cost V 3 bases and J 4 bases, with 18 bases left between them. The CDR3 consists of 17 residues. Written as DNA, the CDR3 is TGTGCCAGCAGTGAGCCGTCAGGGCGGGTTAGCACCGGGGAGCTGTTTTTT. This translates into CASSEPSGRVSTGELFF.

This clonotype was seen repeatedly, ten times or more. V is TRBV20-1 and J is TRBJ2-5; tentatively, D is TRBD2 (6 bases). This CDR3 comprises 13 residues. The V gene lost 1 base and the J gene lost 5 bases, with 11 bases spanning the gap. The V gene's germline CDR1 is DFQATT and CDR2 SNEGSKA (reference sequence). CDR3 region: CSARGGRTETQYF. The CDR3 DNA follows: TGCAGTGCTAGAGGTGGGAGGACGGAGACCCAGTACTTC.

The rearrangement joins TRBV19 to TRBJ2-2; TRBD2 agrees at 10 bases. With V trimmed by 1 base and J by 4 bases, 6 bases remained unmatched. CDR3 length equals 17 residues. Germline values: CDR1 LNHDA, CDR2 SQIVND (reference sequence). The CDR3 sequence is CASSIGTSGGGTGELFF. The CDR3 DNA follows: TGTGCCAGTAGTATAGGGACTAGCGGAGGGGGCACCGGGGAGCTGTTTTTT.